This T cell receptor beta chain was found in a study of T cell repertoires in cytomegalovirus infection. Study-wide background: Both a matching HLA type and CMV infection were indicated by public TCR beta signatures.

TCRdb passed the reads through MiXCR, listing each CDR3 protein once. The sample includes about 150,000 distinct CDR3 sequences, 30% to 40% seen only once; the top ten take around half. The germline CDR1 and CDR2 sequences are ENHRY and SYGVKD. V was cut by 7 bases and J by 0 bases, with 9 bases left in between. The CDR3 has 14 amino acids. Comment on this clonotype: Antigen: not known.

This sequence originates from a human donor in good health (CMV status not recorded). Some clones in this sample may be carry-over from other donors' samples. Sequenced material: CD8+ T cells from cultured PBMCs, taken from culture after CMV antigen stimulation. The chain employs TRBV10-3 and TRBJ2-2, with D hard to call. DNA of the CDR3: TGTGCCATCATGATAGCCGCGAACACCGGGGAGCTGTTTTTT. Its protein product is CAIMIAANTGELFF.